These T cell receptor beta chains were read from a single sample in a study of Ad26.COV2.S vaccination and SARS-CoV-2 variants. The repertoire was sequenced with immunoSEQ multiplex PCR; TCRdb's copy has only in-frame clones and lacks some. The sample holds about 440,000 clones, 87% seen once. The specimen comprised peripheral blood, sampled in a trial of Ad26.COV2.S vaccine versus placebo. The receptors derive from a person aged 18-65 years who received the Ad26.COV2.S COVID-19 vaccine or a placebo. Both conserved end residues are part of each CDR3. A D gene is named only where the DNA matches it firmly. Only some rows state a clone size, as once, few, many or a class for expanded clones.

V gene	D gene	J gene	clone size	CDR3 protein	CDR3 DNA
TRBV27	TRBD1	TRBJ2-5	once	CASSSSGTGRAETQYF	TGTGCCAGCAGTTCCTCCGGGACAGGGAGGGCAGAGACCCAGTACTTC
TRBV4-2	-	TRBJ1-2	-	CASSQDLRDYGYTF	TGTGCCAGCAGCCAAGATCTCCGCGACTATGGCTACACCTTC
TRBV13	-	TRBJ2-3	-	CASSPRGGTQYF	TGTGCCAGCAGCCCAAGGGGGGGTACGCAGTATTTT
TRBV28	TRBD1	TRBJ1-2	-	CASRLGDRGLGYTF	TGTGCCAGCAGGCTAGGGGACAGGGGGCTAGGCTACACCTTC
TRBV5-1	TRBD1	TRBJ2-7	-	CASSVVQGSSYEQYF	TGCGCCAGCAGCGTAGTACAGGGGAGCTCCTACGAGCAGTACTTC
TRBV6-5	TRBD1	TRBJ1-1	-	CASILKGATEAFF	TGTGCCAGCATTCTAAAGGGGGCCACTGAAGCTTTCTTT
TRBV5-1	-	TRBJ2-1	once	CASSLAGGPAEQFF	TGCGCCAGCAGCTTGGCCGGTGGGCCGGCCGAGCAGTTCTTC
TRBV28	-	TRBJ1-1	-	CASSSTGQNTEAFF	TGTGCCAGCAGTTCGACAGGCCAGAACACTGAAGCTTTCTTT
TRBV7-8	-	TRBJ1-2	-	CASSLGTAYSLAF	TGTGCCAGCAGCTTAGGGACAGCCTATTCCCTGGCCTTC
TRBV7-8	TRBD1	TRBJ2-5	-	CASRRDRVETQYF	TGTGCCAGCAGAAGGGACAGGGTCGAGACCCAGTACTTC
TRBV28	-	TRBJ2-7	-	CASSTDRLGYEQYF	TGTGCCAGCAGTACGGACCGCCTTGGCTACGAGCAGTACTTC
TRBV28	-	TRBJ2-1	-	CASTKGPRSYNEQFF	TGTGCCAGCACCAAGGGGCCACGCTCCTACAATGAGCAGTTCTTC
TRBV19	-	TRBJ1-5	-	CASTRSNQPQHF	TGTGCCAGTACTCGAAGCAATCAGCCCCAGCATTTT